The following is a T cell receptor (beta chain) sequence with its context. Its target is unknown. With a J-beta primer mix and a sample-barcoded 5' primer, a second PCR ran about 7 to 12 cycles. Via MiXCR, TCRdb re-called the 5' RACE reads, giving one row per CDR3 protein. The sample holds around 400,000 distinct CDR3 sequences, approximately 51% seen once. This sample is drawn from a study of blood T cells in healthy people across ages. Findings and caveats of the study: With donor CMV status unknown, expanded clonotype changes were possibly confounded. The recorded TCR beta diversity per million T cells decreased in a roughly linear manner with age.

V was shortened by 0 bases and J by 4 bases, with 11 bases between the two germline ends. CDR3 length: 15 residues. The germline V gene has CDR1 SGHRS and CDR2 YFSETQ. The chain employs TRBV5-1 and TRBJ1-5, with a weak D call TRBD1 (5 bases). This TCR came from a man aged 55-75 years in good health. Material: blood. This CDR3 is CASSLDGGRNQPQHF. In nucleotides, the CDR3 is TGCGCCAGCAGCTTGGATGGGGGGAGGAATCAGCCCCAGCATTTT.